This T cell receptor (beta chain) was identified in a study of identical twins. General study points: Out-of-frame beta chain sequences displayed weaker excess sharing between twins.

This clonotype was seen ten or more times. Its antigen is as yet unknown. V lost 6 bases, J lost 3 bases, and 7 bases stayed unmatched. This CDR3 has 14 residues. The germline V gene has CDR1 DFQATT and CDR2 SNEGSKA (reference sequence). TCRdb re-derived calls from the 5' RACE reads in MiXCR, one entry per CDR3 protein. Among 1.5 million to 2 million distinct CDR3 sequences listed, under 35% were seen once. The chain couples TRBV20-1 to TRBJ2-7; 11 positions agree with TRBD2. The specimen sequenced was cord blood. The clonotype originates from a newborn girl in good health. The CDR3 DNA follows: TGCAGTGCAAGCCGTCTAGCGGGAGGCTACGAGCAGTACTTC. Encoded protein: CSASRLAGGYEQYF.